The 21 T cell receptor beta chains below come from one sample, sequenced in a study of T cell changes during pregnancy in multiple sclerosis. Assay: immunoSEQ multiplex PCR; the TCRdb copy retains only in-frame clones and omits some. The table lists approximately 130,000 clones, around 95% of them singletons. Sequenced material: peripheral blood, taken after pregnancy. Receptors originate from a female donor with multiple sclerosis, enrolled in a pregnancy study.

The genes are TRBV10-3 and TRBJ2-1, with 8 bases matching TRBD2. With V trimmed by 8 bases and J by 8 bases, 11 bases remained unmatched. The CDR3 runs 14 residues. Germline CDR1 and CDR2: ENHRY and SYGVKD. CDR3 amino acids: CAILGTSGGDEQFF. Here the CDR3 DNA reads TGTGCCATCTTGGGGACTAGTGGAGGGGATGAGCAGTTCTTC.

This clone was observed once. V and J are TRBV2 and TRBJ2-5; the D is unclear. The CDR3 contains 14 residues. Germline lookup yields CDR1 SNHLY and CDR2 FYNNEI. V lost 4 bases and J 5 bases, leaving 14 bases between the germline ends. The CDR3 spells CASSVIGRSETQYF. The CDR3 DNA reads as TGTGCCAGCAGTGTAATCGGCAGGTCCGAGACCCAGTACTTC.

The chain couples TRBV2 to TRBJ2-3; no definite D call. The germline gives CDR1 SNHLY, CDR2 FYNNEI. The CDR3 is 13 amino acids. Between the trimmed V and J ends, which lost 3 bases and 6 bases, there was a span of 10 bases. The CDR3 nucleotides read TGTGCCAGCAGTGACGAGAATTCGGATACGCAGTATTTT. As protein: CASSDENSDTQYF.

The genes are TRBV2 and TRBJ1-1; D might be TRBD1 (5 bases). The CDR3 length is 11 residues. Germline assignment: CDR1 SNHLY and CDR2 FYNNEI. The V end was cut by 7 bases, the J end by 8 bases, with 11 bases between. This CDR3 reads CASKGAREAFF. The DNA of the CDR3 is TGTGCCAGCAAAGGGGCGCGAGAAGCTTTCTTT.

The J gene is TRBJ2-1, the V gene TRBV2, with 9 bases matching TRBD2. Germline V CDR1 and CDR2: SNHLY, FYNNEI. V lost 3 bases, J lost 2 bases, and 5 bases stayed unmatched. The CDR3 is made up of 16 amino acids. The CDR3 spells CASSETAGGTYNEQFF. The CDR3, as DNA: TGTGCCAGCAGTGAGACAGCGGGAGGAACCTACAATGAGCAGTTCTTC.

J is TRBJ2-5 and V is TRBV28, with 13 bases that match TRBD2. The CDR3 contains 14 residues. Losses at the gene ends were 6 bases for V and 5 bases for J; bases not matched to a gene: 3. Germline V CDR1 and CDR2: MDHEN, SYDVKM. CDR3 DNA: TGTGCCAGCAGACTAGCGGGAGGGCTGGAGACCCAGTACTTC. It specifies CASRLAGGLETQYF.

J is TRBJ2-7 and V is TRBV13, with D perhaps matching TRBD1 (5 bases). The CDR3 contains 12 residues. Germline V CDR1 and CDR2: PRHDT, FYEKMQ (reference sequence). With 0 bases removed from V and 12 bases from J, the gap between germline ends came to 12 bases. CDR3 DNA sequence: TGTGCCAGCAGCTTAGGCGGAGACAGACTGTACTTC. Protein: CASSLGGDRLYF.

The V call is TRBV25-1, the J call TRBJ2-2; TRBD2 aligns across 7 bases. This CDR3 is 15 amino acids long. In germline, CDR1 is MGHDK, CDR2 SYGVNS. The trim removed 3 bases at V and 5 bases at J, leaving 6 bases unmatched. CDR3 in DNA: TGTGCCAGCAGTGAGAGTAGCGGGTGGACCGGGGAGCTGTTTTTT. It codes for CASSESSGWTGELFF.

The genes are TRBV5-1 and TRBJ2-1; no definite D call. The length of the CDR3 is 15 residues. Germline CDR1 SGHRS, CDR2 YFSETQ. The V and J ends lost 2 bases and 0 bases respectively, with 9 bases between them. The CDR3 spells CASSFGLASYNEQFF. Here the CDR3 DNA reads TGCGCCAGCAGCTTTGGGCTGGCCTCCTACAATGAGCAGTTCTTC.

A word on this clone: Other DNA sequences of this sample code for an identical CDR3. The gene calls are TRBV5-1 and TRBJ1-2, with D perhaps matching TRBD1 (6 bases). The ends were cut back, 0 bases at V and 5 bases at J, with 8 bases in the middle. Germline CDR1 SGHRS, CDR2 YFSETQ. This CDR3 comprises 13 residues. The CDR3: CASSLDREYGYTF. CDR3 nucleotide sequence: TGCGCCAGCAGCTTGGACAGGGAATATGGCTACACCTTC.

This clone was found once. The chain uses TRBV5-1 and TRBJ2-1; 12 nucleotides agree with TRBD2. The germline gives CDR1 SGHRS, CDR2 YFSETQ. This CDR3 has 15 residues. V was clipped by 0 bases and J by 10 bases; unmatched bases: 5. In nucleotides, the CDR3 is TGCGCCAGCAGCTTGGAGGGACTAGCGGGTGAGGAGCAGTTCTTC. Its translation is CASSLEGLAGEEQFF.

DNA of the CDR3: TGTGCCAGCAGCTTGTCCGGGACAGGGGGCTACGAGCAGTACTTC. This sequence encodes CASSLSGTGGYEQYF. This chain joins TRBV5-4 and TRBJ2-7; 11 bases agree with TRBD1. This CDR3 is 15 amino acids long. The V gene's germline CDR1 is SGHNT and CDR2 YYREEE (reference sequence). The junction had 3 bases not matched to a gene; V was cut back by 1 base and J by 3 bases.

This clone was seen a single time. The chain uses TRBV4-2 and TRBJ2-3; 7 bases align to TRBD1. V shed 1 base, J shed 2 bases, and the junction held 6 bases outside the gene matches. Germline V gives CDR1 LGHNA, CDR2 YNFKEQ. This CDR3 is built from 16 residues. In DNA, the CDR3 is TGTGCCAGCAGCCAAGGGACAGGAGATACCACAGATACGCAGTATTTT. It yields the protein CASSQGTGDTTDTQYF.

V is TRBV7-3 and J is TRBJ2-6; D is perhaps TRBD1 (5 bases). The CDR3 contains 15 residues. Germline CDR1 SGHTA, CDR2 FQGTGA. Trimming took off 6 bases at V and 2 bases at J, with 11 bases between the two ends. CDR3 DNA sequence: TGTGCCAGCAGTTTAGGGGCAGCTGGGGCCAACGTCCTGACTTTC. Amino acid sequence: CASSLGAAGANVLTF.

In the case of this clone: The sample carries other DNA sequences with the same CDR3. V usage is TRBV2 and J usage is TRBJ2-7; TRBD1 matches at 7 bases. V dropped 7 bases and J dropped 1; count of bases not matched to a gene: 4. Looked up from germline, CDR1 is SNHLY and CDR2 is FYNNEI. The length of the CDR3 is 13 residues. The CDR3 DNA reads TGTGCCAGCATGAGGACAGGTTCCTACGAGCAGTACTTC. The encoded protein is CASMRTGSYEQYF.

V usage is TRBV7-2 and J usage is TRBJ2-3; perhaps TRBD2 as D (6 bases). The CDR3 contains 15 residues. V was trimmed by 6 bases and J by 4 bases, leaving 17 bases between them. The germline gives CDR1 SGHTA, CDR2 FQGNSA. CDR3 in DNA: TGTGCCAGCAGTTGGGACTCCTTCGCGGCAGATACGCAGTATTTT. It encodes CASSWDSFAADTQYF.

This chain links TRBV27 with TRBJ1-5; D is unresolved. Germline V lookup: CDR1 MNHEY, CDR2 SMNVEV (reference sequence). Trimming took 0 bases from V and 2 from J, leaving 11 bases between them. CDR3 size: 16 residues. CDR3 in amino acids: CASSLSSKAGNQPQHF. The CDR3 bases are TGTGCCAGCAGTTTATCTAGCAAGGCGGGCAATCAGCCCCAGCATTTT.

A note on this clone: This specimen includes other DNA sequences encoding the same CDR3. The rearrangement links TRBV7-8 to TRBJ1-5, with 7 bases identical to TRBD1. The germline V gene encodes CDR1 SGHVS and CDR2 FQNEAQ. The CDR3 consists of 14 residues. The junction had 2 bases not matched to a gene; V was cut back by 5 bases and J by 1 base. CDR3 region: CASSRQGSNQPQHF. CDR3 coding DNA: TGTGCCAGCAGCAGACAGGGAAGCAATCAGCCCCAGCATTTT.

This sequence joins TRBV11-2 and TRBJ2-1, with a weak D call TRBD2 (6 bases). The ends were cut back, 8 bases at V and 7 bases at J, with 21 bases in the middle. Germline V CDR1 and CDR2: SGHAT, FQNNGV. The CDR3 extends over 15 amino acids. The CDR3 nucleotides read TGTGCCAGCCTCCTGGCAGTAGCGGTGGGGAATGAGCAGTTCTTC. This gives the protein CASLLAVAVGNEQFF.

This sequence joins TRBV7-8 and TRBJ2-3; 9 bases line up with TRBD2. The trim removed 1 base at V and 4 bases at J, leaving 3 bases unmatched. The germline CDR1 and CDR2 sequences are SGHVS and FQNEAQ. The CDR3 is 15 amino acids. The CDR3 is CASSLGLAGPDTQYF. The CDR3, as DNA: TGTGCCAGCAGCTTAGGGCTAGCGGGACCAGATACGCAGTATTTT.

This chain uses TRBV4-2 with TRBJ1-2; 7 bases are a match to TRBD1. Germline loops: CDR1 LGHNA, CDR2 YNFKEQ. The CDR3 runs 16 residues. The trim removed 0 bases at V and 0 bases at J, leaving 4 bases unmatched. The CDR3 DNA is TGTGCCAGCAGCCAAGAGTACAGGGGAACTAACTATGGCTACACCTTC. This codes for CASSQEYRGTNYGYTF.